These 2 T cell receptor beta chains originate from one sample sequenced in a study of human T cells and chemical hapten exposure. MiXCR, run by TCRdb on the RACE reads, gives a single entry per CDR3 protein. This table has about 60,000 distinct CDR3 sequences, approximately 11% appearing once. Time point indicated: pre-sensitization, week 0. Treatment denoted: therapeutic diphenylcyclopropenone sensitization with weekly scalp DPC. This specimen was whole blood, taken in connection with sensitization to the hapten diphenylcyclopropenone (DPC). These receptors were collected from a woman aged 40-49 years with alopecia areata. Some clones in this sample may be carry-over from other donors' samples.

V usage is TRBV7-2 and J usage is TRBJ1-6, with 11 nucleotides matching TRBD1. With V trimmed by 5 bases and J by 6 bases, 9 bases remained unmatched. This CDR3 comprises 17 residues. The V gene's germline CDR1 is SGHTA and CDR2 FQGNSA. The CDR3: CASSVRDRGKSNSPLHF. The CDR3, as DNA: TGTGCCAGCAGCGTTAGGGACAGGGGGAAAAGTAATTCACCCCTCCACTTT.

In its sample, this clonotype was seen a few times. J is TRBJ2-3 and V is TRBV7-2; 12 nucleotides match TRBD2. From germline, CDR1 is SGHTA and CDR2 FQGNSA. Trimming removed 5 bases from V and 7 bases from J; junction bases left unmatched: 10. This CDR3 has 16 amino acids. The CDR3 nucleotides are TGTGCCAGCAGCCCCCCAGGGCTAGCGGGGGGGCATACGCAGTATTTT. It is translated as CASSPPGLAGGHTQYF. The full variable domain, with the rest looked up from reference TRBV7-2 and TRBJ2-3, is GAGVSQSPSNKVTEKGKDVELRCDPISGHTALYWYRQSLGQGLEFLIYFQGNSAPDKSGLPSDRFSAERTGGSVSTLTIQRTQQEDSAVYLCASSPPGLAGGHTQYFGPGTRLTVL.